Listed below are T cell receptor beta chains from one sample, sequenced in a study of T cell repertoires in cytomegalovirus infection. TCRdb called the reads again in MiXCR, with one record for every CDR3 protein. The sample records about 740,000 distinct CDR3 sequences, 35% to 40% being singletons. Sequencing input: PBMCs. These receptors were obtained from a human donor in good health (CMV status not recorded). Some clones in this sample may be carry-over from other donors' samples. Each CDR3 is given with its conserved first and last residue. A D gene is named only where the DNA matches it firmly. The size entry is marked missing in some rows and otherwise reads once, few, many or a size class.

>.|TRBJ2-3|few|TRBV27
TGTGCCAGCAGTTTAGGCGGAGTTTTCCCAGATACGCAGTATTTT
CASSLGGVFPDTQYF
>TRBD1|TRBJ1-5|.|TRBV27
TGTGCCAGCAGCCCCGACAGGGGGTATCAGCCCCAGCATTTT
CASSPDRGYQPQHF
>.|TRBJ2-2|few|TRBV28
TGTGCCTCACTTACCCTCCCGACCGGGGAGCTGTTTTTT
CASLTLPTGELFF
>TRBD1|TRBJ2-2|few|TRBV5-6
TGTGCCAGCAGCTTGTTTACAGGACAGGGGGCCGGGGAGCTGTTTTTT
CASSLFTGQGAGELFF
>.|TRBJ2-1|.|TRBV11-3
TGTGCCAGCAGCTCGCATGACAATGAGCAGTTCTTC
CASSSHDNEQFF
>.|TRBJ1-5|few|TRBV19
TGTGCCAGTAGTAACACTCCAGATAGCAATCAGCCCCAGCATTTT
CASSNTPDSNQPQHF
>.|TRBJ2-2|.|TRBV15
TGTGCCACCAGCAGAGAAGGCGTGAACACCGGGGAGCTGTTTTTT
CATSREGVNTGELFF
>.|TRBJ1-3|few|TRBV12-3/TRBV12-4
TGTGCCAGCAGCCGCCAGGTGAAACTACCCACCATATATTTT
CASSRQVKLPTIYF
>TRBD2|TRBJ2-3|.|TRBV6-5
TGTGCCAGCAGTTCCCCACCCGGGCGGGAGAAAGGAGATACGCAGTATTTT
CASSSPPGREKGDTQYF
>.|TRBJ1-1|few|TRBV28
TGTGCCAGCAGCGACGGACAGATGAGGACTGAAGCTTTCTTT
CASSDGQMRTEAFF
>TRBD2|TRBJ2-7|.|TRBV29-1
TGCAGCGTTTCTAGCGGACTAGCGGGAGTCTACGAGCAATACTTC
CSVSSGLAGVYEQYF
>TRBD1|TRBJ2-7|many|TRBV10-2
TGCGCCAGCAGTTGGACAGGTACAACCTACGAGCAGTACTTC
CASSWTGTTYEQYF
>TRBD2|TRBJ2-1|few|TRBV4-2
TGTGCCAGCAGCCAAGAACAGACCGGGAGGGTCCATGAGTTCTTC
CASSQEQTGRVHEFF
>.|TRBJ1-6|.|TRBV20-1
TGCAGTGCTAGGAGTGGCGGGTCGTTTGGCTCACCCCTCCACTTT
CSARSGGSFGSPLHF
>.|TRBJ2-1|.|TRBV5-1
TGCGCCAGCAGCTTGGACGTAGGTGAGCAGTTCTTC
CASSLDVGEQFF
>.|TRBJ2-5|.|TRBV7-9
TGTGCCAGCAGCTTATATGGCTGGCAAGAGACCCAGTACTTC
CASSLYGWQETQYF
>TRBD1|TRBJ1-6|few|TRBV20-1
TGCAGTGCTAGGCGACAGGGAGGGCGTACTTCACCCCTCCACTTT
CSARRQGGRTSPLHF
>.|TRBJ1-2|.|TRBV28
TGTGCCAGCAGTTTTGGCGACAGGTTCTCTTCTAACTATGGCTACACCTTC
CASSFGDRFSSNYGYTF
>.|TRBJ1-1|few|TRBV9
TGTGCCAGCAGCGTAGCTACCCGACACACCACTGAAGCTTTCTTT
CASSVATRHTTEAFF
>.|TRBJ2-1|few|TRBV20-1
TGCAGTGCCATCCCCCCTGGGTCCAATGAGCAGTTCTTC
CSAIPPGSNEQFF
>TRBD1|TRBJ2-7|.|TRBV30
TGTGCCTGGAGTGCCACCGGGACAGGGGAACAGTACTTC
CAWSATGTGEQYF
>.|TRBJ2-4|.|TRBV20-1
TGCAGTGCTGGCAGGGGGGATAGGAACATTCAGTACTTC
CSAGRGDRNIQYF
>TRBD2|TRBJ2-1|.|TRBV7-6
TGTGCTAGCAGCTTACGGGAGGGTCCGGGTGAGCAGTTCTTC
CASSLREGPGEQFF